This T cell receptor beta chain was identified during a study of early T cells in non-severe SARS-CoV-2 infection. Study as a whole: The sequenced material was bulk RNA from unsorted whole blood, and its chains were unpaired.

The TCR library protocol attached unique molecular identifiers to the individual cDNA molecules. TCRdb re-called the 5' RACE reads through MiXCR, storing one row per CDR3 protein. The sample yields about 70,000 distinct CDR3 sequences, around 5% seen once. Study-level points and caveats: VDJdb-based annotation leaned toward anti-spike CD8 responses and missed private and CD4 specificities.

V lost 0 bases and J 10 bases, leaving 7 bases between the germline ends. Germline lookup yields CDR1 LGHDT and CDR2 YNNKEL (reference sequence). The CDR3 is made up of 12 amino acids. This clonotype was observed a handful of times. Its antigen is still unknown. The sample consisted of whole blood, taken at baseline. The chain is built from TRBV3-1 and TRBJ2-1; D is unclear. The origin of this receptor is an adult who was a healthcare worker with PCR-confirmed SARS-CoV-2 infection or an uninfected control (not recorded which). The CDR3 DNA is TGTGCCAGCAGCCAAGATACGACAGAGCAGTTCTTC. This translates into CASSQDTTEQFF.